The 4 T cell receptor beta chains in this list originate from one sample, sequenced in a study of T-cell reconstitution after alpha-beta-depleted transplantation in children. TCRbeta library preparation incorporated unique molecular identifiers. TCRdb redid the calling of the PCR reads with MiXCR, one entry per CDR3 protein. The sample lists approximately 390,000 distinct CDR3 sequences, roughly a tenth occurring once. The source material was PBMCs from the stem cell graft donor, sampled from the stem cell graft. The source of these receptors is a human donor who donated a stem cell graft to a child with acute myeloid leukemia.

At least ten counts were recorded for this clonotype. The chain's CDR3 is CASSFGLAGGPDEQYF. The CDR3, as DNA: TGTGCCAGCAGCTTCGGACTAGCGGGAGGGCCTGACGAGCAGTACTTC. This chain joins TRBV7-9 and TRBJ2-7, with 15 bases lining up with TRBD2. J was trimmed by 5 bases and V by 3 bases; bases with no gene match: 5. The CDR3 has 16 amino acids. CDR1 and CDR2 from the germline V gene are SEHNR and FQNEAQ (reference sequence).

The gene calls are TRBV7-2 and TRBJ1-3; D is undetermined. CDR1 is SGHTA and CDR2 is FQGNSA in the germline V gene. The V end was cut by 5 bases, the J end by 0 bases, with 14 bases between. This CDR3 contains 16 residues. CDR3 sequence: CASSPGGRLSGNTIYF. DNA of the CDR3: TGTGCCAGCAGCCCAGGAGGACGCCTCTCTGGAAACACCATATATTTT.

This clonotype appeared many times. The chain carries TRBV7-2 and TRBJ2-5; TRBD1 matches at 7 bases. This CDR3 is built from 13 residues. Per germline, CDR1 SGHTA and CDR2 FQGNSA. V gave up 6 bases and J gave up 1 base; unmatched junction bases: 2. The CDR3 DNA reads TGTGCCAGCAGTGACAGGGCCCAAGAGACCCAGTACTTC. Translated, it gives CASSDRAQETQYF.

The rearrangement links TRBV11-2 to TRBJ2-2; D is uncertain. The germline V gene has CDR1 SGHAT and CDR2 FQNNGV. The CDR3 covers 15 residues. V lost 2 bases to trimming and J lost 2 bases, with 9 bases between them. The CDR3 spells CASSLIDINTGELFF. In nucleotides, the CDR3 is TGTGCCAGCAGCTTAATCGACATAAACACCGGGGAGCTGTTTTTT.